This T cell receptor beta chain originates from a study of HIV-infected patients and healthy controls. Trimming cost V 6 bases and J 2 bases, with 5 bases left between them. The CDR3 length is 11 residues. Per germline, CDR1 MNHNY and CDR2 SVGAGI (reference sequence). Antiretroviral therapy had run roughly three months, about 14 weeks, before follow-up blood collection. All unsorted peripheral T cells were captured because whole blood was used without fractionation. Alpha and beta constant-region primers primed reverse transcription of 400 to 500 ng RNA. Each of the alpha and beta chains got its own library through chain-specific third strand synthesis with indices. TCRdb analysed the 5' RACE reads with MiXCR anew, one entry per CDR3 protein. The data hold about 9,000 distinct CDR3 sequences, with 8.4% observed a single time. General study results and limits: CMV-associated CDR3s mostly grew nonsignificantly during therapy, while HIV-associated CDR3s declined significantly.

This clonotype has just one count. Antigen specificity is unknown. Sequences were derived from blood, sampled during antiretroviral therapy. The sequence was collected from an adult with HIV infection. The chain joins TRBV6-6 to TRBJ2-7, with unresolved D. CDR3 loop: CASRSAYEQYF. The DNA for the CDR3 is TGTGCCAGCAGATCAGCCTACGAGCAGTACTTC.